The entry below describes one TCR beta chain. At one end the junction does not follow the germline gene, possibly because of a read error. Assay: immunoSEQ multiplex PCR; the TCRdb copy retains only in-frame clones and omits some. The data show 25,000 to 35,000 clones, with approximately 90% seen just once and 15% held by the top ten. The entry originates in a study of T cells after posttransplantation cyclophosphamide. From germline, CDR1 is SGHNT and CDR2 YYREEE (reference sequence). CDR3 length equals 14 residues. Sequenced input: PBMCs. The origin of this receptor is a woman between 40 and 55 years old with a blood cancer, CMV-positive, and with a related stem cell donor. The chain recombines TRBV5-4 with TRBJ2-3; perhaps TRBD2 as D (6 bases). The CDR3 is CASSLGRGTGTQYF. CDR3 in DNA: TGTGCCAGCAGCTTAGGGCGGGGAACAGGTACGCAGTATTTT. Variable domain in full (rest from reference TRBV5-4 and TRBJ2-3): ETGVTQSPTHLIKTRGQQVTLRCSSQSGHNTVSWYQQALGQGPQFIFQYYREEENGRGNFPPRFSGLQFPNYSSELNVNALELDDSALYLCASSLGRGTGTQYFGPGTRLTVL.